Each of the 27 T cell receptor beta chains below was sequenced from the same sample in a study of shared clonotypes between healthy human individuals. The assay was immunoSEQ multiplex PCR, and TCRdb's table has in-frame clones only and misses some. This table has some 2 million clones, 95% appearing once. Material: naive CD4+ T cells sorted from blood. The subset here: CD45RA+ positively selected. The receptors come from a man younger than 35 in good health.

The chain joins TRBV28 to TRBJ1-4; D might be TRBD1 (5 bases). The V gene lost 7 bases and the J gene lost 8 bases, with 20 bases spanning the gap. The germline gives CDR1 MDHEN, CDR2 SYDVKM. This CDR3 is built from 15 residues. The CDR3 sequence: CASTETVFLREKLFF. The CDR3 DNA is TGTGCCAGCACCGAGACAGTCTTCTTACGGGAAAAACTGTTTTTT.

This clone is a singleton in its sample. V usage is TRBV9 and J usage is TRBJ2-7; the match to TRBD2 covers 13 bases. The CDR3 sequence is 15 residues long. Germline V CDR1 and CDR2: SGDLS, YYNGEE. With 4 bases clipped from V and 6 bases from J, the junction kept 7 bases outside the gene matches. In nucleotides, the CDR3 is TGTGCCAGCAGCCCGCGCGGACTAGCGGGAGCCGAGCAGTACTTC. It specifies CASSPRGLAGAEQYF.

This chain connects TRBV11-3 to TRBJ2-7; 7 bases map to TRBD1. CDR3 length: 13 residues. V shed 10 bases, J shed 6 bases, and the junction held 12 bases outside the gene matches. Germline loops: CDR1 SGHNT, CDR2 YENEEA. The CDR3 nucleotides read TGTGCCAACGCGACAGGGAAACCTTTCGAGCAGTACTTC. As protein: CANATGKPFEQYF.

The chain carries TRBV27 and TRBJ1-1; D is perhaps TRBD1 (5 bases). The CDR3 consists of 15 residues. Trimming pared 5 bases from V and 4 bases from J, leaving 17 bases between. Germline V CDR1 and CDR2: MNHEY, SMNVEV (reference sequence). The CDR3 is CASSRWGTELTEAFF. The DNA of the CDR3 is TGTGCCAGCAGTCGGTGGGGGACGGAGCTCACTGAAGCTTTCTTT.

This CDR3 reads CASSRRDRSSYEQYF. The CDR3 bases are TGTGCCAGCTCACGGAGGGACAGGAGCTCCTACGAGCAGTACTTC. This chain uses TRBV18 with TRBJ2-7, with TRBD1 matching 8 bases. With V trimmed by 4 bases and J by 0 bases, 5 bases remained unmatched. In germline, CDR1 is KGHSH, CDR2 LQKENI. CDR3 length equals 15 residues.

Worth noting for this clone: The same CDR3 is also encoded by other DNA sequences in this sample. V gene TRBV6-1 combines with J gene TRBJ2-7; D remains ambiguous. With 2 bases removed from V and 4 bases from J, the gap between germline ends came to 6 bases. There are 12 residues in the CDR3. CDR1 and CDR2 from the germline V gene are MNHNS and SASEGT. CDR3 coding DNA: TGTGCCAGCAGTGAAAAGGGTTACGAGCAGTACTTC. The encoded protein is CASSEKGYEQYF.

The rearrangement links TRBV30 to TRBJ1-2; D call uncertain. The germline V and J ends were trimmed by 0 bases and 0 bases, with 11 bases remaining between them. This CDR3 has 15 amino acids. The germline V gene encodes CDR1 GTSNPN and CDR2 SVGIG (reference sequence). CDR3 bases: TGTGCCTGGAGTGTCGGATCAGGATCTAACTATGGCTACACCTTC. Translated, it gives CAWSVGSGSNYGYTF. The full variable domain, its missing parts supplied by reference TRBV30 and TRBJ1-2, is SQTIHQWPATLVQPVGSPLSLECTVEGTSNPNLYWYRQAAGRGLQLLFYSVGIGQISSEVPQNLSASRPQDRQFILSSKKLLLSDSGFYLCAWSVGSGSNYGYTFGSGTRLTVV.

About this clone: Within the sample, other DNA sequences also encode this same CDR3. The CDR3 nucleotides read TGTGCCAGCAGCCTGAGGACAGGGCGGAATGAAAAACTGTTTTTT. Its protein product is CASSLRTGRNEKLFF. The chain has TRBV7-2 and TRBJ1-4; 8 nucleotides align to TRBD1. This CDR3 contains 15 residues. Looked up from germline, CDR1 is SGHTA and CDR2 is FQGNSA. Unmatched junction bases numbered 7, after V lost 5 bases and J lost 5 bases.

The chain employs TRBV5-4 and TRBJ2-5, with TRBD1 matching 10 bases. The ends lost 4 bases at V and 0 bases at J; junction bases unmatched: 3. Germline V lookup: CDR1 SGHNT, CDR2 YYREEE (reference sequence). This CDR3 region has 15 residues. The CDR3 DNA is TGTGCCAGCAGCGCCGGGACAGGGGACCAAGAGACCCAGTACTTC. Translating gives CASSAGTGDQETQYF.

The chain has TRBV18 and TRBJ1-6, with D possibly being TRBD1 (5 bases). CDR1 is KGHSH, CDR2 LQKENI, per germline. This CDR3 spans 16 amino acids. The V end lost 3 bases, the J end lost 9 bases, and 18 bases lay between the germline ends. CDR3 amino acids: CASSPEGAQVSSPLHF. The CDR3 nucleotides are TGTGCCAGCTCACCGGAAGGGGCGCAGGTCAGTTCACCCCTCCACTTT.

This sequence joins TRBV10-3 and TRBJ2-2; TRBD1 aligns across 12 bases. Germline trimming cut 6 bases from V and 0 bases from J; bases unmatched to any gene: 5. Germline lookup yields CDR1 ENHRY and CDR2 SYGVKD. The CDR3 has 17 amino acids. The CDR3 loop is CAIRAGTGGPNTGELFF. As DNA, the CDR3 is TGTGCCATCAGGGCCGGGACAGGGGGCCCGAACACCGGGGAGCTGTTTTTT.

The rearrangement joins TRBV19 to TRBJ1-5; D gene uncertain. Germline lookup yields CDR1 LNHDA and CDR2 SQIVND (reference sequence). CDR3 length equals 13 residues. The V and J ends lost 3 bases and 3 bases respectively, with 6 bases between them. DNA of the CDR3: TGTGCCAGTAGTATCCAAATCAATCAGCCCCAGCATTTT. The encoded protein is CASSIQINQPQHF.

This sequence joins TRBV6-6 and TRBJ2-7; 11 nucleotides agree with TRBD1. V gave up 6 bases and J gave up 5 bases; unmatched junction bases: 9. The germline V gene has CDR1 MNHNY and CDR2 SVGAGI (reference sequence). This CDR3 is built from 15 residues. The CDR3 region has the DNA TGTGCCAGCAGGAATTCCGGGACAGGGGGTAACGAGCAGTACTTC. Translating it yields CASRNSGTGGNEQYF.

V and J are TRBV2 and TRBJ2-3; 16 nucleotides match TRBD2. CDR3 length: 17 amino acids. Germline CDR1 is SNHLY and CDR2 is FYNNEI. Unmatched junction bases numbered 5, after V lost 0 bases and J lost 8 bases. CDR3: CASSEAEGLAGGLTQYF. The CDR3 nucleotides are TGTGCCAGCAGTGAAGCGGAGGGACTAGCGGGGGGGCTTACGCAGTATTTT.

The chain combines TRBV6-1 with TRBJ1-4, with D maybe TRBD1 (5 bases). In germline, CDR1 is MNHNS, CDR2 SASEGT. Trimming took off 5 bases at V and 7 bases at J, with 17 bases between the two ends. The CDR3 totals 15 residues. DNA of the CDR3: TGTGCCAGCAGTCCATGGGGCAGAACCAGTGAAAAACTGTTTTTT. This codes for CASSPWGRTSEKLFF.

This chain joins TRBV7-9 and TRBJ2-2; 7 positions agree with TRBD1. V lost 6 bases, J lost 1 base, and 8 bases stayed unmatched. The CDR3 has 16 residues. Germline values: CDR1 SEHNR, CDR2 FQNEAQ (reference sequence). This CDR3 reads CASSHMRGQNTGELFF. The CDR3, as DNA: TGTGCCAGCAGTCATATGAGGGGGCAGAACACCGGGGAGCTGTTTTTT.

V and J are TRBV5-1 and TRBJ2-1, with D unclear. CDR1 is SGHRS, CDR2 YFSETQ, per germline. V lost 3 bases and J 6 bases, leaving 16 bases between the germline ends. The CDR3 covers 15 residues. The CDR3 DNA follows: TGCGCCAGCAGCTCAGGACCCGAAAAGGTCAATGAGCAGTTCTTC. Translating gives CASSSGPEKVNEQFF.

The chain links TRBV5-1 to TRBJ1-6, with D tentatively TRBD1 (5 bases). This CDR3 contains 14 residues. Germline V gene sequence: CDR1 SGHRS, CDR2 YFSETQ. Between the trimmed V and J ends, which lost 6 bases and 8 bases, there was a span of 15 bases. CDR3 DNA sequence: TGCGCCAGCACCCATGACCCGGGGGATTCACCCCTCCACTTT. As protein: CASTHDPGDSPLHF.

This chain connects TRBV21-1 to TRBJ2-2; the table names TRBD2, a call not compared with the DNA. TRBV21-1 is designated a pseudogene. This CDR3 is built from 17 residues. The CDR3 DNA follows: TGTGCCAGCAGCAAAAGGCTAGCAGGTCCTCACACCGGGGAGCTGTTTTTT. This gives the protein CASSKRLAGPHTGELFF.

This clone has only one observation. Distinct nucleotide sequences in the sample also encode this CDR3. The rearrangement uses TRBV15 and TRBJ2-7, with a tentative D call TRBD1 (5 bases). The CDR3 is 14 amino acids. V lost 0 bases to trimming and J lost 2 bases, with 8 bases between them. CDR1 and CDR2 from the germline V gene are LNHNV and YYDKDF (reference sequence). CDR3 residues: CATSRDRGPYEQYF. CDR3 DNA sequence: TGTGCCACCAGCAGAGATAGGGGCCCCTACGAGCAGTACTTC. Filled out from reference TRBV15 and TRBJ2-7, the complete variable domain reads DAMVIQNPRYQVTQFGKPVTLSCSQTLNHNVMYWYQQKSSQAPKLLFHYYDKDFNNEADTPDNFQSRRPNTSFCFLDIRSPGLGDTAMYLCATSRDRGPYEQYFGPGTRLTVT.

The chain employs TRBV28 and TRBJ1-2; D remains ambiguous. V dropped 3 bases and J dropped 1 base, with 9 bases sitting between them. This CDR3 contains 14 residues. CDR1 and CDR2 from the germline V gene are MDHEN and SYDVKM. CDR3 residues: CASSFWSYNYGYTF. In DNA form, the CDR3 reads TGTGCCAGCAGTTTTTGGTCCTATAACTATGGCTACACCTTC.

The V call is TRBV4-1, the J call TRBJ1-4; D remains ambiguous. This CDR3 spans 16 amino acids. Germline CDR1 MGHRA, CDR2 YSYEKL. V was trimmed by 3 bases and J by 0 bases, leaving 11 bases between them. The CDR3 spells CASSQGSPPTNEKLFF. The CDR3 DNA follows: TGCGCCAGCAGCCAGGGCAGCCCTCCAACTAATGAAAAACTGTTTTTT.

This chain joins TRBV6-6 and TRBJ2-7, with D possibly matching TRBD2 (5 bases). The CDR3 has 13 residues. Germline-derived CDR1 and CDR2 are MNHNY and SVGAGI (reference sequence). The germline V and J ends were trimmed by 5 bases and 6 bases, with 14 bases remaining between them. CDR3: CASSRGFRFEQYF. The CDR3 nucleotides are TGTGCCAGCAGTCGGGGTTTTAGATTCGAGCAGTACTTC.

The chain has TRBV7-6 and TRBJ1-2; D unresolved. The V gene's germline CDR1 is SGHVS and CDR2 FNYEAQ. The V end was cut by 0 bases, the J end by 0 bases, with 5 bases between. The CDR3 runs to 14 residues. CDR3 in amino acids: CASSLAVSNYGYTF. In DNA, the CDR3 is TGTGCCAGCAGCTTAGCGGTGTCTAACTATGGCTACACCTTC. The full variable domain, with the rest looked up from reference TRBV7-6 and TRBJ1-2, is GAGVSQSPRYKVTKRGQDVALRCDPISGHVSLYWYRQALGQGPEFLTYFNYEAQQDKSGLPNDRFSAERPEGSISTLTIQRTEQRDSAMYRCASSLAVSNYGYTFGSGTRLTVV.

The chain recombines TRBV6-5 with TRBJ1-5; perhaps TRBD1 as D (6 bases). The V and J ends lost 6 bases and 3 bases respectively, with 15 bases between them. Looked up from germline, CDR1 is MNHEY and CDR2 is SVGAGI. The CDR3 has 15 amino acids. The CDR3 loop is CASSPGGGTNQPQHF. DNA of the CDR3: TGTGCCAGCAGCCCGGGCGGGGGCACCAATCAGCCCCAGCATTTT.

The chain uses TRBV19 and TRBJ2-1, with D possibly matching TRBD2 (6 bases). The CDR3 has 17 amino acids. V lost 5 bases and J lost 5, with 22 bases in between. CDR1 LNHDA and CDR2 SQIVND come from the germline V gene (reference sequence). The CDR3, as DNA: TGTGCCAGTAGTCCGAGGGGTCTCCGGGAGCGGAACAATGAGCAGTTCTTC. Translating it yields CASSPRGLRERNNEQFF.

The CDR3: CASTRLTVDDYGYTF. CDR3 in DNA: TGTGCCAGCACTCGGTTAACAGTGGACGACTATGGCTACACCTTC. J is TRBJ1-2 and V is TRBV6-1; no clear D. The CDR3 spans 15 residues. V was pared by 7 bases and J by 3 bases, with 18 bases between. Germline assignment: CDR1 MNHNS and CDR2 SASEGT.